This entry lists 27 T cell receptor beta chains sequenced from one sample in a study of patients and donors after allogeneic stem cell transplantation. TCRdb passed the RT-PCR reads through MiXCR, listing each CDR3 protein once. The table includes under 200,000 distinct CDR3 sequences, 30% detected once. Sequenced material: blood, either unsorted or a sorted T cell fraction (not recorded which). These receptors all come from a human donor who was either an allogeneic HSCT recipient or a stem cell or donor lymphocyte infusion donor (not recorded which). It is not recorded whose cells these are; they may come from a transplant donor.

This chain uses TRBV4-3 with TRBJ2-6; no firm D call. The germline CDR1 and CDR2 sequences are LGHNA and YSLEER. V was cut by 0 bases and J by 0 bases, with 9 bases left in between. CDR3 size: 17 residues. CDR3 amino acids: CASSQDPPLSGANVLTF. CDR3 bases: TGCGCCAGCAGCCAAGACCCCCCCCTCTCTGGGGCCAACGTCCTGACTTTC.

The V and J genes are TRBV5-6 and TRBJ2-7; D is unresolved. V gave up 2 bases and J gave up 1 base, with 10 bases separating them. Per germline, CDR1 SGHDT and CDR2 YYEEEE. The CDR3 length is 14 residues. The CDR3 nucleotides are TGTGCCAGCAGCTTATCGCCAGGATCCTACGAGCAGTACTTC. This gives the protein CASSLSPGSYEQYF.

This clonotype was seen more than once but under ten times. The chain joins TRBV6-6 to TRBJ2-7, with D possibly TRBD1 on 5 matching bases. CDR1 and CDR2 (germline): MNHNY, SVGAGI (reference sequence). This CDR3 has 12 residues. V was trimmed by 6 bases and J by 4 bases, leaving 10 bases between them. The CDR3 is CASSRDRYEQYF. The CDR3 coding sequence is TGTGCCAGCAGCAGGGATCGGTACGAGCAGTACTTC.

This clonotype was counted a few times. V gene TRBV20-1 combines with J gene TRBJ2-7, with TRBD2 matching 9 bases. The CDR3 sequence is 13 residues long. The trim removed 3 bases at V and 3 bases at J, leaving 3 bases unmatched. Germline V gene sequence: CDR1 DFQATT, CDR2 SNEGSKA (reference sequence). DNA of the CDR3: TGCAGTGCTAGTTCTAGCGGGGTCTACGAGCAGTACTTC. Protein sequence: CSASSSGVYEQYF.

This clonotype occurred many times. The rearrangement joins TRBV12-3 or TRBV12-4 to TRBJ1-2; TRBD1 matches 8 bases. This CDR3 spans 14 amino acids. The ends lost 5 bases at V and 4 bases at J; junction bases unmatched: 6. Here the CDR3 DNA reads TGTGCCAGCAGTCGGGGACAGGCCTCCTATGGCTACACCTTC. This codes for CASSRGQASYGYTF.

The chain links TRBV6-5 to TRBJ2-1, with D uncertain. The V end lost 4 bases, the J end lost 2 bases, and 24 bases lay between the germline ends. This CDR3 is 19 amino acids long. The germline V gene encodes CDR1 MNHEY and CDR2 SVGAGI. The CDR3 sequence: CASSSALLRVPKPYNEQFF. For the CDR3, the DNA is TGTGCCAGCAGTTCCGCTCTTCTTCGGGTACCTAAGCCCTACAATGAGCAGTTCTTC.

This clonotype is a singleton in its sample. This rearrangement joins TRBV20-1 to TRBJ2-7; D unresolved. The CDR3 has 15 residues. The germline gives CDR1 DFQATT, CDR2 SNEGSKA (reference sequence). Trimming removed 0 bases at V and 3 bases at J, with 15 bases between. The CDR3 sequence: CSAREPPFVSYEQYF. The CDR3 bases are TGCAGTGCTAGAGAGCCCCCCTTTGTTAGCTACGAGCAGTACTTC.

The rearrangement links TRBV15 to TRBJ2-7, with no clear D. The CDR3 spans 14 residues. CDR1 is LNHNV and CDR2 is YYDKDF in the germline V gene (reference sequence). Trimming left V 2 bases short and J 4 bases short, with 12 bases between. The CDR3 protein is CATSRPPHFYEQYF. CDR3 DNA sequence: TGTGCCACCAGCAGACCTCCCCACTTTTACGAGCAGTACTTC. Based on the CDR3 plus reference TRBV15 and TRBJ2-7, the full variable domain is DAMVIQNPRYQVTQFGKPVTLSCSQTLNHNVMYWYQQKSSQAPKLLFHYYDKDFNNEADTPDNFQSRRPNTSFCFLDIRSPGLGDTAMYLCATSRPPHFYEQYFGPGTRLTVT.

This clonotype was observed a few times. The chain recombines TRBV6-6 with TRBJ1-2, with D possibly matching TRBD1 (5 bases). This CDR3 comprises 15 residues. CDR1 is MNHNY and CDR2 is SVGAGI in the germline V gene (reference sequence). V lost 6 bases and J lost 4, with 18 bases in between. This chain's CDR3 is CASSRLGGGLYGYTF. The CDR3 bases are TGTGCCAGCAGCCGACTTGGGGGAGGGCTCTATGGCTACACCTTC.

The chain has TRBV12-3 or TRBV12-4 and TRBJ2-5; 9 bases map to TRBD1. The V segment lost 8 bases and the J segment 4 bases; nucleotides outside the gene matches: 14. CDR3 length: 16 residues. The CDR3 loop reads CASRPGGTGRLETQYF. CDR3 sequence (DNA): TGTGCCAGCCGACCTGGCGGGACAGGGAGATTAGAGACCCAGTACTTC.

The chain joins TRBV10-3 to TRBJ2-3, with D tentatively TRBD1 (5 bases). V was pared by 11 bases and J by 0 bases, with 15 bases between. Germline lookup yields CDR1 ENHRY and CDR2 SYGVKD. This CDR3 contains 14 residues. The CDR3 DNA follows: TGTGCCTCCGACAGTGGCGGTAGCACAGATACGCAGTATTTT. Translated, it gives CASDSGGSTDTQYF.

This clonotype was seen only a few times. The V and J genes are TRBV19 and TRBJ2-1, with D unclear. V lost 2 bases to trimming and J lost 4 bases, with 0 bases between them. The CDR3 has 11 residues. In germline, CDR1 is LNHDA, CDR2 SQIVND (reference sequence). The DNA of the CDR3 is TGTGCCAGTAGTATATACAATGAGCAGTTCTTC. This encodes CASSIYNEQFF.

The rearrangement uses TRBV24-1 and TRBJ2-5; maybe TRBD2 (6 bases). The CDR3 runs 14 residues. Between the trimmed V and J ends, which lost 1 base and 5 bases, there was a span of 10 bases. Germline V gene lookup returns CDR1 KGHDR and CDR2 SFDVKD. DNA for the CDR3: TGTGCCACCAGTGATTTCGGGGGTGTGGAGACCCAGTACTTC. This sequence encodes CATSDFGGVETQYF.

This clonotype was seen a few times. This chain joins TRBV29-1 and TRBJ2-4; TRBD1 might be the D (6 bases). The length of the CDR3 is 13 residues. Trimming took off 4 bases at V and 13 bases at J, with 20 bases between the two ends. Germline V gene sequence: CDR1 SQVTM, CDR2 ANQGSEA. CDR3 protein: CSVVRDTSFSQYF. The CDR3 DNA reads TGCAGCGTTGTTAGGGACACCAGCTTCTCCCAGTACTTC.

This clonotype has just a few counts. V and J are TRBV29-1 and TRBJ1-1; perhaps TRBD1 as D (5 bases). Germline values: CDR1 SQVTM, CDR2 ANQGSEA. Deletions cut 4 bases from V and 4 bases from J, with 10 bases between. This CDR3 comprises 12 residues. CDR3 in DNA: TGCAGCGTTGCAGGGAGGGGCACTGAAGCTTTCTTT. Encoded protein: CSVAGRGTEAFF.

This clonotype was observed a few times. The genes are TRBV12-5 and TRBJ1-1, with 8 bases that match TRBD1. The CDR3 runs 13 residues. J gave up 3 bases and V 4 bases, and 1 base lay outside the gene matches. Germline values: CDR1 LGHNT, CDR2 FRNRAP. CDR3 sequence (DNA): TGTGCTAGTGGTTCCAGGGGGCACACTGAAGCTTTCTTT. This sequence encodes CASGSRGHTEAFF.

This clonotype was seen only a few times. The J gene is TRBJ2-1, the V gene TRBV29-1, with 8 bases aligning to TRBD1. The germline gives CDR1 SQVTM, CDR2 ANQGSEA. Trimming took 8 bases from V and 7 from J; bases not matched to a gene: 10. The CDR3 runs to 13 residues. CDR3 bases: TGCAGCTCCTTTCGTCAGGGGGCTAATGAGCAGTTCTTC. Protein: CSSFRQGANEQFF.

V and J are TRBV10-3 and TRBJ2-5, with 7 nucleotides matching TRBD2. CDR1 and CDR2 (germline): ENHRY, SYGVKD. This CDR3 spans 18 amino acids. Germline trimming cut 2 bases from V and 2 bases from J; bases unmatched to any gene: 14. CDR3: CAISEPLITQAGQETQYF. CDR3 in DNA: TGTGCCATCAGTGAGCCGCTAATCACCCAAGCGGGGCAAGAGACCCAGTACTTC.

CDR3 sequence: CASSYRNDNEQFF. The DNA for the CDR3 is TGTGCCAGCAGTTACAGAAACGACAATGAGCAGTTCTTC. The chain employs TRBV6-5 and TRBJ2-1; D is ambiguous. Trimming pared 2 bases from V and 5 bases from J, leaving 7 bases between. Per germline, CDR1 MNHEY and CDR2 SVGAGI. The CDR3 contains 13 residues.

The rearrangement uses TRBV9 and TRBJ2-7, with 7 bases aligning to TRBD1. V shed 4 bases and J 3 bases; nucleotides not matched to a gene: 10. Germline V lookup: CDR1 SGDLS, CDR2 YYNGEE. CDR3 length equals 15 residues. The CDR3 here is CASSKRDSTNYEQYF. DNA for the CDR3: TGTGCCAGCAGCAAAAGGGACAGTACCAACTACGAGCAGTACTTC.

The CDR3 is CASSLAPSGGYEQYF. The CDR3 DNA reads as TGTGCCAGCAGCTTAGCGCCCAGCGGGGGCTACGAGCAGTACTTC. The J gene is TRBJ2-7, the V gene TRBV7-6, with 8 nucleotides matching TRBD2. This CDR3 region has 15 residues. Per germline, CDR1 SGHVS and CDR2 FNYEAQ. V trimming: 0 bases; J trimming: 3 bases; junction bases outside the gene matches: 4.

The gene calls are TRBV20-1 and TRBJ1-1, with D unresolved. The CDR3 length is 12 residues. CDR1 is DFQATT and CDR2 is SNEGSKA in the germline V gene (reference sequence). Deletions cut 3 bases from V and 5 bases from J, with 10 bases between. CDR3 in amino acids: CSARRGRTEAFF. Written as DNA, the CDR3 is TGCAGTGCTAGGCGCGGGCGGACTGAAGCTTTCTTT.

This chain links TRBV28 with TRBJ2-5; tentatively, D is TRBD1 (6 bases). Germline V gives CDR1 MDHEN, CDR2 SYDVKM. The V end lost 3 bases, the J end lost 5 bases, and 10 bases lay between the germline ends. CDR3 length: 13 residues. In nucleotides, the CDR3 is TGTGCCAGCAGTTTGGGACAACTCGAGACCCAGTACTTC. This translates into CASSLGQLETQYF.

The genes are TRBV6-2 or TRBV6-3 and TRBJ2-1; D remains unclear. The CDR3 is 11 amino acids. Deletions cut 8 bases from V and 5 bases from J, with 7 bases between. CDR1 is MNHEY and CDR2 is SVGEGT in the germline V gene. DNA for the CDR3: TGTGCCAGCGGGATAAACAATGAGCAGTTCTTC. The encoded protein is CASGINNEQFF.

A word on this clonotype: With a much larger clone just one base away, this may be a read error. The conserved phenylalanine or tryptophan is not found at the CDR3 terminus, so this likely reflects a read error. V usage is TRBV12-3 or TRBV12-4 and J usage is TRBJ1-3, with D unresolved. V lost 6 bases and J 0 bases, leaving 15 bases between the germline ends. The CDR3 is 16 residues long. CDR3 nucleotides: TGTGCCAGCAGCCCCGGTCCGGCGGGCTCTGGAAACACCATATATTCT. Residues: CASSPGPAGSGNTIYS.

The V and J genes are TRBV10-3 and TRBJ2-2; D ambiguous. V was shortened by 3 bases and J by 8 bases, with 13 bases between the two germline ends. The CDR3 has 14 residues. Germline V CDR1 and CDR2: ENHRY, SYGVKD. As DNA, the CDR3 is TGTGCCATCAGTGACTGGGGTGTTAGTGGGGAGCTGTTTTTT. Its protein product is CAISDWGVSGELFF.

The chain links TRBV15 to TRBJ1-6; a possible D gene is TRBD1 (5 bases). Trimming cost V 5 bases and J 15 bases, with 23 bases left between them. The germline V gene encodes CDR1 LNHNV and CDR2 YYDKDF (reference sequence). The CDR3 consists of 15 residues. The CDR3 DNA reads TGTGCCACCAGCCCCATGGAGGGGATTAAGGGTTTCCTCCACTTT. This gives the protein CATSPMEGIKGFLHF.